The clone carrying this T cell receptor (beta chain) was recorded a few times. The same CDR3 is also encoded by other DNA sequences in this sample. This sample stems from a study of blood T cell repertoires in COVID-19. Turning to the study itself: T cells, B-cell-depleted T cells, or PBMCs provided the cDNA or gDNA that served as material.

Study processing details: Quantification of nucleated cells was approximated via reference gene primer amplification. Method: immunoSEQ multiplex PCR; TCRdb's copy keeps in-frame clones and lacks some. D and trimming were read from the DNA, whereas the V and J calls and clone size are those reported in that table. The table has about 500,000 clones, 85% to 90% seen once. This receptor was identified in a man between 18 and 29 years old with COVID-19, enrolled during active disease. Sequenced material: peripheral blood.

The DNA of the CDR3 is TGTGCCAGCAGCCCAGCCTACGAGCAGTACTTC. Its protein is CASSPAYEQYF. The chain combines TRBV7-9 with TRBJ2-7, with D unclear. V lost 5 bases and J 2 bases, leaving 4 bases between the germline ends. Per germline, CDR1 SEHNR and CDR2 FQNEAQ (reference sequence). This CDR3 region has 11 residues.